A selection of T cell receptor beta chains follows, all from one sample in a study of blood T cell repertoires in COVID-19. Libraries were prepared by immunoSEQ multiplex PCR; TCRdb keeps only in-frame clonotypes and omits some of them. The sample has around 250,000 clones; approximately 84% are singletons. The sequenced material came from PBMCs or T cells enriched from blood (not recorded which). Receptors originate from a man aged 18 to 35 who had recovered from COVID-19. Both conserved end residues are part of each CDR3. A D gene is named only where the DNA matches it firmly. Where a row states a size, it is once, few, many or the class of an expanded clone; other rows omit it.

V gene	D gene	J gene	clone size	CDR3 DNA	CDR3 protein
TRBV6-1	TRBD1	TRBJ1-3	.	TGTGCCAGCAGTGAAGCGTCAAGGAGCTGGACAGGGTACAGCTCTGGAAACACCATATATTTT	CASSEASRSWTGYSSGNTIYF
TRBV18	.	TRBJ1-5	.	TGTGCCAGCTCACCAGGTTCGAGTCATCAGCCCCAGCATTTT	CASSPGSSHQPQHF
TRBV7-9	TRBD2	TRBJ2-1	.	TGTGCCAGCGCCCCGGGTAGCGGGAGACTTTCTGAGCAGTTCTTC	CASAPGSGRLSEQFF
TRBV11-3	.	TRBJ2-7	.	TGTGCCAGCAGCTTACTAGCAGTGACTTTCTACGAGCAGTACTTC	CASSLLAVTFYEQYF
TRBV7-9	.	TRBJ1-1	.	TGTGCCAGCAGCCCCGCAGGGTTCACTGAAGCTTTCTTT	CASSPAGFTEAFF
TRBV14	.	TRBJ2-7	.	TGTGCCAGCAGCCAAATTGCGGAATCCTACGAGCAGTACTTC	CASSQIAESYEQYF
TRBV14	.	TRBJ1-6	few	TGTGCCAGCAGCCAAGAATTGCGAGGGAGCTCCTATAATTCACCCCTCCACTTT	CASSQELRGSSYNSPLHF
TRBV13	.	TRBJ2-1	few	TGTGCCAGCAGCTTAGACGGGGAGGCGGAGGGGGAGCAGTTCTTC	CASSLDGEAEGEQFF
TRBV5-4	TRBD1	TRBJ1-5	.	TGTGCCAGCAGCTTGGGCCGCAGGGGGCTTGGAAATCAGCCCCAGCATTTT	CASSLGRRGLGNQPQHF
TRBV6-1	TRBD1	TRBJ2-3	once	TGTGCCAGCAGTGAAGAGACAGGGGGTGGTTCGCAAGATACGCAGTATTTT	CASSEETGGGSQDTQYF
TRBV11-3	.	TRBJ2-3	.	TGTGCCAGCAGCTGGGTTGAGCAGGGAAGCCCAGATACGCAGTATTTT	CASSWVEQGSPDTQYF
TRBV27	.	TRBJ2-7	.	TGTGCCAGCAGTGCTCCCGGGTCCTCCTACGAGCAGTACTTC	CASSAPGSSYEQYF
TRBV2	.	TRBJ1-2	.	TGTGCCAGCAGTGAAGGGCTTAACTATGGCTACACCTTC	CASSEGLNYGYTF
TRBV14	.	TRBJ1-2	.	TGTGCCAGCAGCCAACAGGGGAGCAGCGGCTACACCTTC	CASSQQGSSGYTF
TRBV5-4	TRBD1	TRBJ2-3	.	TGTGCCAGCAGCTGGAAGACAGGGATTGGAGATACGCAGTATTTT	CASSWKTGIGDTQYF
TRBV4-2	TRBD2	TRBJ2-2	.	TGTGCCAGCAGCCGCGGACTAGAGTTCGGGACCGGGGAGCTGTTTTTT	CASSRGLEFGTGELFF
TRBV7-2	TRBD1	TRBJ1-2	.	TGTGCCAGCAGCTTTACAGGGGGCAACTATGGCTACACCTTC	CASSFTGGNYGYTF
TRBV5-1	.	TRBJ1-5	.	TGCGCCAGCAGCTTGGGGACAGATCAGCCCCAGCATTTT	CASSLGTDQPQHF
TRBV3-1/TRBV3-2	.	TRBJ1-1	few	TGTGCCAGCAGCCAACGGGGTCGGGACACTGAAGCTTTCTTT	CASSQRGRDTEAFF
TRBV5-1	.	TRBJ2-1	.	TGCGCCAGCAGCTCTCACTCTAACAATGAGCAGTTCTTC	CASSSHSNNEQFF
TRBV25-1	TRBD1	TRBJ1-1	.	TGTGCCAGCAGGGGACAGGGGGCAAATTACGAAGCTTTCTTT	CASRGQGANYEAFF
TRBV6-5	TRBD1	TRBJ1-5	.	TGTGCCACAGGGGGACCAGGGTTCCGAAATCAGCCCCAGCATTTT	CATGGPGFRNQPQHF
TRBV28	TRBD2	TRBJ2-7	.	TGTGCCAGCAGTTTCCTAGGACTAGCGGGAGGAGAATACGAGCAGTACTTC	CASSFLGLAGGEYEQYF
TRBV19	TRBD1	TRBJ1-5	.	TGTGCCAGTAGTTCTGAGGGGGACAGGTTTAAGCCCCAGCATTTT	CASSSEGDRFKPQHF
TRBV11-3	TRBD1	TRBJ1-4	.	TGTGCCAGCAGCTCCCAGGACAGGAGTAATGAAAAACTGTTTTTT	CASSSQDRSNEKLFF
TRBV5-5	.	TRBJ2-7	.	TGTGCCAGCAGCTCGGTCGGTCCGGACGAGCAGTACTTC	CASSSVGPDEQYF
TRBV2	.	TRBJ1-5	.	TGTGCCAGCAGTGATGAGAAGAATCAGCCCCAGCATTTT	CASSDEKNQPQHF
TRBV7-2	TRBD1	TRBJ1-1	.	TGTGCCAGCAGCCCGACAGGGGTGGACACTGAAGCTTTCTTT	CASSPTGVDTEAFF
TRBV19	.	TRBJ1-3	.	TGTGCCAGCAGCACAGGGATTGGAAACACCATATATTTT	CASSTGIGNTIYF
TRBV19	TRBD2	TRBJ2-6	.	TGTGCCAGTAGTCCTGGGGGGGGCTCTGGGGCCAACGTCCTGACTTTC	CASSPGGGSGANVLTF
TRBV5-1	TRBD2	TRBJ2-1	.	TGCGCCAGCAGCTTGGAGATGGGAGGGACCTACAATGAGCAGTTCTTC	CASSLEMGGTYNEQFF
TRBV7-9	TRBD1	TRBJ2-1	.	TGTGCCAGCAGCCCGGGACAGGGAGGGAAGAATGAGCAGTTCTTC	CASSPGQGGKNEQFF
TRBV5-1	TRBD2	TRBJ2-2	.	TGCGCCCGCAGCGGGGGGGACCGGGGGGCCGGGGAGCTGTTTTTT	CARSGGDRGAGELFF
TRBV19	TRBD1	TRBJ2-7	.	TGTGCCAGCCGCAAATCCGGGACAGGGATGACCTACGAGCAGTACTTC	CASRKSGTGMTYEQYF
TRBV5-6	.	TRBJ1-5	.	TGTGCCAGCAGCTCCCTGTCAGGGGAATTGCCCCAGCATTTT	CASSSLSGELPQHF
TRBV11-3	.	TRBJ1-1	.	TGTGCCAGCAGCTTATCGGGGAACACTGAAGCTTTCTTT	CASSLSGNTEAFF
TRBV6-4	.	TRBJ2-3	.	TGTGCCAGCAGTGTGTGGGTCGGGGGATTACAATCCTACACAGATACGCAGTATTTT	CASSVWVGGLQSYTDTQYF
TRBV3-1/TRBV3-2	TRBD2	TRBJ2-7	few	TGTGCCAGCAGCCAAGGTCGGCGGGAGGGCCGGTACGAGCAGTACTTC	CASSQGRREGRYEQYF
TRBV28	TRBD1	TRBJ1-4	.	TGTGCCAGCAGTTTAGAGGGTCCGCGGACAGGTGGTGAAAAACTGTTTTTT	CASSLEGPRTGGEKLFF
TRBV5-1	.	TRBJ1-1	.	TGCGCCAGCAGCTGGGGGGGTGGGGAGAAGACTGAAGCTTTCTTT	CASSWGGGEKTEAFF
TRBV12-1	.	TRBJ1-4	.	TGTGCCAGCAGCTTTGCCCGGCGGGGCAAGGAAAAACTGTTTTTT	CASSFARRGKEKLFF
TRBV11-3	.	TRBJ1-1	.	TGTGCCAGCAGCTTTAGGGGTGGAACTACTGAAGCTTTCTTT	CASSFRGGTTEAFF
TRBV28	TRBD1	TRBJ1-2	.	TGTGCCAGCACCGAGGGACAGGGGGCGACCTATGGCTACACCTTC	CASTEGQGATYGYTF
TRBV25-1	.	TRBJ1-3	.	TGTGCTCACTCGACAGACTCTGGAAACACCATATATTTT	CAHSTDSGNTIYF
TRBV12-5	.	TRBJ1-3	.	TGTGCTAGTGGTTCAGGGGGAAACACCATATATTTT	CASGSGGNTIYF
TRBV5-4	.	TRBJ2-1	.	TGTGCCAGCAGCTCCCAGGGTCCCTACAATGAGCAGTTCTTC	CASSSQGPYNEQFF
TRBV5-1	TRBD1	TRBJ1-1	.	TGCGCCAGCAGCCCGGGACAGCAAAACACTGAAGCTTTCTTT	CASSPGQQNTEAFF
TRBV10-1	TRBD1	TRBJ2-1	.	TGCGCCAGCAGTGAGTCAGGCAGGGGGAGAAATGAGCAGTTCTTC	CASSESGRGRNEQFF
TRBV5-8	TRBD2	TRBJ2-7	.	TGTGCCAGCAGCTGGACTAGCGGGGGGGAATACGAGCAGTACTTC	CASSWTSGGEYEQYF
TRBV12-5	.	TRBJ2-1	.	TGTGCTAGTGGTTTGGTAGGGGGGGCTGGGAATGAGCAGTTCTTC	CASGLVGGAGNEQFF